The 23 T cell receptor beta chains below were found in one sample sequenced in a study of blood T cell repertoires in COVID-19. Clones were read by immunoSEQ multiplex PCR, and TCRdb kept only the in-frame ones, dropping some. The table records approximately 120,000 clones, roughly 89% of them present only once. Sequences were obtained from peripheral blood. Source of these receptors: a human donor with acute or convalescent COVID-19. The donor label of this sample is uncertain.

The chain carries TRBV5-4 and TRBJ2-7; 8 nucleotides line up with TRBD1. The CDR3 runs 17 residues. Trimming removed 4 bases from V and 1 base from J; junction bases left unmatched: 13. Germline values: CDR1 SGHNT, CDR2 YYREEE (reference sequence). For the CDR3, the DNA is TGTGCCAGCAGCCGTGGGACAGGATTGTCGGGTTCCTACGAGCAGTACTTC. Encoded protein: CASSRGTGLSGSYEQYF.

This clone has a single count. The rearrangement links TRBV3-1 (or the pseudogene TRBV3-2) to TRBJ2-6, with 7 bases lining up with TRBD1. The ends lost 4 bases at V and 2 bases at J; junction bases unmatched: 11. Germline V lookup: CDR1 LGHDT, CDR2 YNNKEL (reference sequence). The CDR3 is made up of 18 amino acids. The CDR3 reads CASSPLYGQAAGANVLTF. CDR3 coding DNA: TGTGCCAGCAGCCCCTTATATGGACAGGCCGCTGGGGCCAACGTCCTGACTTTC.

The CDR3 sequence: CASSLGQAYQETQYF. CDR3 nucleotide sequence: TGTGCCAGCAGCTTGGGACAGGCGTACCAAGAGACCCAGTACTTC. The V and J genes are TRBV5-8 and TRBJ2-5; tentatively, D is TRBD1 (6 bases). CDR3 length equals 15 residues. Germline V gene sequence: CDR1 SGHTS, CDR2 YDEGEE. Trimming left V 0 bases short and J 0 bases short, with 9 bases between.

The chain uses TRBV6-5 and TRBJ1-2; the match to TRBD1 covers 8 bases. Germline V gene data show CDR1 as MNHEY and CDR2 as SVGAGI. The CDR3 length is 12 residues. The junction had 1 base not matched to a gene; V was cut back by 4 bases and J by 6 bases. CDR3 amino acids: CASSLTGDGYTF. CDR3 bases: TGTGCCAGCAGTTTGACAGGGGATGGCTACACCTTC.

This clone was counted a single time. This chain joins TRBV6-5 and TRBJ1-1; maybe TRBD1 (6 bases). Germline V gives CDR1 MNHEY, CDR2 SVGAGI. The CDR3 consists of 15 residues. V was pared by 0 bases and J by 6 bases, with 14 bases between. CDR3 nucleotides: TGTGCCAGCAGTTACTCACAGGGCCGTCTCTCTGAAGCTTTCTTT. Translation: CASSYSQGRLSEAFF.

V and J are TRBV5-6 and TRBJ2-7, with 9 nucleotides matching TRBD1. The CDR3 spans 13 residues. Germline-derived CDR1 and CDR2 are SGHDT and YYEEEE. Trimming at V came to 7 bases and at J to 3 bases, leaving 5 bases not matched to a gene. The CDR3 DNA is TGTGCCAGCCGACCGACAGGGGGCTACGAGCAGTACTTC. Encoded protein: CASRPTGGYEQYF. Full variable domain (missing parts from reference TRBV5-6 and TRBJ2-7): DAGVTQSPTHLIKTRGQQVTLRCSPKSGHDTVSWYQQALGQGPQFIFQYYEEEERQRGNFPDRFSGHQFPNYSSELNVNALLLGDSALYLCASRPTGGYEQYFGPGTRLTVT.

This chain connects TRBV6-5 to TRBJ1-6; possible D gene TRBD1, 6 bases. V shed 9 bases and J shed 9 bases, with 15 bases lying between them. The CDR3 is 13 residues long. The germline CDR1 and CDR2 sequences are MNHEY and SVGAGI. The CDR3 sequence: CASSTGLASPLHF. The CDR3 nucleotides read TGTGCCAGTTCAACAGGGTTGGCTTCACCCCTCCACTTT.

The V call is TRBV30, the J call TRBJ1-1; no clear D. V was shortened by 2 bases and J by 6 bases, with 16 bases between the two germline ends. The CDR3 runs to 14 residues. CDR1 is GTSNPN and CDR2 is SVGIG in the germline V gene (reference sequence). The CDR3 sequence: CAWSNEAAPPEAFF. CDR3 nucleotides: TGTGCCTGGAGTAATGAGGCAGCCCCTCCTGAAGCTTTCTTT.

The chain links TRBV5-4 to TRBJ1-1, with D possibly being TRBD1 (5 bases). The CDR3 is made up of 14 amino acids. Germline V CDR1 and CDR2: SGHNT, YYREEE (reference sequence). Trimming shortened V by 6 bases and J by 1 base, and 13 bases separated the two germline ends. CDR3 residues: CASTWGGENTEAFF. The CDR3 bases are TGTGCCAGCACCTGGGGGGGTGAGAACACTGAAGCTTTCTTT. Filled out from reference TRBV5-4 and TRBJ1-1, the complete variable domain reads ETGVTQSPTHLIKTRGQQVTLRCSSQSGHNTVSWYQQALGQGPQFIFQYYREEENGRGNFPPRFSGLQFPNYSSELNVNALELDDSALYLCASTWGGENTEAFFGQGTRLTVV.

The V gene is TRBV29-1, the J gene TRBJ2-5; TRBD2 matches at 10 bases. CDR1 is SQVTM, CDR2 ANQGSEA, per germline. The length of the CDR3 is 16 residues. V lost 0 bases and J lost 2; bases outside the gene matches: 6. In DNA, the CDR3 is TGCAGCGTTGAAGATCCGGGACTAGCGCTTCAAGAGACCCAGTACTTC. Amino acids: CSVEDPGLALQETQYF.

This rearrangement joins TRBV5-1 to TRBJ2-5, with D uncertain. The CDR3 sequence is 13 residues long. Germline lookup yields CDR1 SGHRS and CDR2 YFSETQ. With 1 base removed from V and 2 bases from J, the gap between germline ends came to 6 bases. The CDR3 loop reads CASSLSLQETQYF. CDR3 sequence (DNA): TGCGCCAGCAGCTTGAGCCTTCAAGAGACCCAGTACTTC.

The rearrangement joins TRBV5-4 to TRBJ2-1, with TRBD1 matching over 9 bases. The J segment lost 6 bases and the V segment lost 5 bases, leaving 3 bases of the junction unmatched. The V gene's germline CDR1 is SGHNT and CDR2 YYREEE (reference sequence). This CDR3 has 13 residues. DNA of the CDR3: TGTGCCAGCAGTCAACAGGGGGCCAATGAGCAGTTCTTC. Translating it yields CASSQQGANEQFF.

The chain links TRBV4-2 to TRBJ2-1, with TRBD1 matching 10 bases. The J segment lost 9 bases and the V segment lost 6 bases, leaving 11 bases of the junction unmatched. This CDR3 contains 15 residues. Germline CDR1 LGHNA, CDR2 YNFKEQ. CDR3 in amino acids: CASRNDRGRGGEQFF. The CDR3 coding sequence is TGTGCCAGCAGGAACGACAGGGGGCGCGGGGGTGAGCAGTTCTTC.

This clone was seen only a few times. The CDR3 region is CSVWTDWGPAFF. CDR3 DNA sequence: TGCAGCGTCTGGACAGATTGGGGTCCGGCTTTCTTT. V and J are TRBV29-1 and TRBJ1-1; tentatively, D is TRBD1 (6 bases). V gave up 6 bases and J gave up 11 bases, with 19 bases separating them. The CDR3 runs to 12 residues. Germline V gives CDR1 SQVTM, CDR2 ANQGSEA. Supplemented by reference TRBV29-1 and TRBJ1-1, the full variable domain reads SAVISQKPSRDICQRGTSLTIQCQVDSQVTMMFWYRQQPGQSLTLIATANQGSEATYESGFVIDKFPISRPNLTFSTLTVSNMSPEDSSIYLCSVWTDWGPAFFGQGTRLTVV.

This chain links TRBV4-1 with TRBJ2-1; D is ambiguous. Looked up from germline, CDR1 is MGHRA and CDR2 is YSYEKL. Trimming removed 1 base at V and 4 bases at J, with 11 bases between. This CDR3 is 15 amino acids long. The CDR3 spells CASSQAEALYNEQFF. The CDR3 nucleotides read TGCGCCAGCAGCCAAGCCGAAGCGTTGTACAATGAGCAGTTCTTC.

The genes are TRBV30 and TRBJ1-4; no reliable D call. The CDR3 length is 13 residues. CDR1 GTSNPN and CDR2 SVGIG come from the germline V gene (reference sequence). V shed 4 bases and J shed 1 base, with 7 bases lying between them. This CDR3 reads CAWTHLTNEKLFF. DNA of the CDR3: TGTGCCTGGACTCACTTAACTAATGAAAAACTGTTTTTT.

The chain is built from TRBV25-1 and TRBJ1-1; 9 bases match TRBD1. The V gene end was trimmed by 3 bases and the J gene end by 6 bases; junction bases not matched to a gene: 5. The CDR3 extends over 14 amino acids. The germline V gene has CDR1 MGHDK and CDR2 SYGVNS. The CDR3: CASSEGTGKAEAFF. CDR3 nucleotide sequence: TGTGCCAGCAGTGAGGGGACAGGGAAGGCTGAAGCTTTCTTT.

The chain joins TRBV5-4 to TRBJ1-1; 9 nucleotides line up with TRBD1. CDR3 size: 13 residues. V shed 4 bases and J 7 bases; nucleotides not matched to a gene: 5. Germline lookup yields CDR1 SGHNT and CDR2 YYREEE (reference sequence). The CDR3 loop is CASSPGQGFEAFF. The CDR3 DNA reads TGTGCCAGCAGCCCAGGACAGGGGTTTGAAGCTTTCTTT.

This chain connects TRBV7-8 to TRBJ2-1; 11 bases match TRBD2. J lost 6 bases, V lost 1 base, and 2 bases had no gene match. Per germline, CDR1 SGHVS and CDR2 FQNEAQ. The CDR3 is made up of 15 amino acids. This chain's CDR3 is CASSLELAGANEQFF. The CDR3 DNA reads as TGTGCCAGCAGCTTAGAACTAGCGGGAGCCAATGAGCAGTTCTTC.

The genes are TRBV6-5 and TRBJ1-3, with D possibly matching TRBD1 (5 bases). The CDR3 is 14 residues long. V shed 5 bases and J shed 0 bases, with 8 bases lying between them. The germline V gene has CDR1 MNHEY and CDR2 SVGAGI. The CDR3 is CASSTGFSGNTIYF. The DNA for the CDR3 is TGTGCCAGCAGTACAGGTTTCTCTGGAAACACCATATATTTT.

This chain links TRBV6-2 or TRBV6-3 with TRBJ2-1; 9 nucleotides line up with TRBD2. The CDR3 extends over 14 amino acids. The germline gives CDR1 MNHEY, CDR2 SVGEGT. The ends lost 5 bases at V and 6 bases at J; junction bases unmatched: 5. CDR3 protein: CASSKGLAFNEQFF. CDR3 in DNA: TGTGCCAGCAGTAAGGGACTAGCCTTCAATGAGCAGTTCTTC.

CDR3 region: CASSILPGQGPSTGELFF. As DNA, the CDR3 is TGTGCCAGCAGCATTCTGCCGGGACAGGGTCCTTCTACCGGGGAGCTGTTTTTT. The chain carries TRBV7-2 and TRBJ2-2; 9 bases map to TRBD1. This CDR3 spans 18 amino acids. Germline V gene data show CDR1 as SGHTA and CDR2 as FQGNSA. J lost 5 bases, V lost 5 bases, and 15 bases had no gene match.

The CDR3 sequence is CASSLDGYNEQFF. The CDR3, as DNA: TGCGCCAGCAGCTTGGACGGTTACAATGAGCAGTTCTTC. V is TRBV5-1 and J is TRBJ2-1, with D uncertain. The CDR3 is 13 amino acids. Germline V lookup: CDR1 SGHRS, CDR2 YFSETQ. V dropped 0 bases and J dropped 4 bases, with 5 bases sitting between them. Together with reference TRBV5-1 and TRBJ2-1, the CDR3 gives the full variable domain: KAGVTQTPRYLIKTRGQQVTLSCSPISGHRSVSWYQQTPGQGLQFLFEYFSETQRNKGNFPGRFSGRQFSNSRSEMNVSTLELGDSALYLCASSLDGYNEQFFGPGTRLTVL.